These T cell receptor beta chains were read from a single sample in a study of shared clonotypes between healthy human individuals. Produced via immunoSEQ multiplex PCR; TCRdb's table is partial and in-frame only. This table holds hundreds of thousands of clones, 60% to 75% found once. The sequenced sample was memory CD4+ T cells sorted from blood. The receptors shown here come from a woman aged 25 to 39 in good health. Each CDR3 is given with its conserved first and last residue. A D gene is named only where the DNA matches it firmly.

d_call cdr3_length j_call v_call cdr3_aa cdr3_nt
TRBD2 17 TRBJ2-5 TRBV10-3 CAISETSGRATEETQYF TGTGCCATCAGTGAAACTAGCGGGAGGGCCACGGAAGAGACCCAGTACTTC
. 14 TRBJ2-2 TRBV29-1 CSVVRGANTGELFF TGCAGCGTTGTTCGCGGAGCGAACACCGGGGAGCTGTTTTTT
. 18 TRBJ2-7 TRBV14 CASSQDGRVHRGGDEQYF TGTGCCAGCAGCCAAGATGGCAGGGTTCATAGAGGGGGGGACGAGCAGTACTTC
. 13 TRBJ2-2 TRBV7-8 CASSLVASRELFF TGTGCCAGCAGCTTAGTTGCGAGCAGGGAGCTGTTTTTT
TRBD1 13 TRBJ1-4 TRBV30 CALKGTGYEKLFF TGTGCCTTAAAAGGGACAGGGTATGAAAAACTGTTTTTT
TRBD2 18 TRBJ2-1 TRBV25-1 CASSESGTSGASYNEQFF TGTGCCAGCAGTGAATCCGGGACTAGCGGGGCCTCCTACAATGAGCAGTTCTTC
. 15 TRBJ2-2 TRBV10-3 CAIRGVVGRERELFF TGTGCCATCAGGGGCGTGGTCGGACGGGAAAGGGAGCTGTTTTTT
TRBD1 16 TRBJ1-5 TRBV19 CASSGTGGGGNQPQHF TGTGCCAGTAGCGGGACAGGGGGAGGGGGCAATCAGCCCCAGCATTTT
. 13 TRBJ2-1 TRBV5-1 CASTPSSYNEQFF TGCGCCAGCACCCCGAGCTCCTACAATGAGCAGTTCTTC
. 15 TRBJ2-2 TRBV5-1 CASSLRQVNTGELFF TGCGCCAGCAGCTTGAGGCAGGTGAACACCGGGGAGCTGTTTTTT
. 13 TRBJ2-5 TRBV28 CASSFGIGETQYF TGTGCCAGCAGTTTCGGGATTGGAGAGACCCAGTACTTC
TRBD2 16 TRBJ2-1 TRBV11-2 CASSSGATSGYNEQFF TGTGCCAGCAGCTCAGGAGCAACTAGCGGATACAATGAGCAGTTCTTC